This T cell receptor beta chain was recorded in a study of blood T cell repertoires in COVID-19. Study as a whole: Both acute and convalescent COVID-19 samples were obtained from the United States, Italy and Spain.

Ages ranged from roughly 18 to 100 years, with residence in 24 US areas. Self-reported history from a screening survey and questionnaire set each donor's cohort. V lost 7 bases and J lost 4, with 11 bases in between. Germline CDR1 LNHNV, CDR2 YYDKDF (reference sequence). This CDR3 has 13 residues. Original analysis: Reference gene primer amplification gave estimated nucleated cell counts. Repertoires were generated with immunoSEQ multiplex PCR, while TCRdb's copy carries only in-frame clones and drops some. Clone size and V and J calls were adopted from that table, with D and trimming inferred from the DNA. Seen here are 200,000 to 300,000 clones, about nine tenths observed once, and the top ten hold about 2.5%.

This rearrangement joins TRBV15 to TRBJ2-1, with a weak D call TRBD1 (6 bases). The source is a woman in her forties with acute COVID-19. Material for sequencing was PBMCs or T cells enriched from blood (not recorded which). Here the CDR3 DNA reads TGTGCCACCACCGTCAGGGGTTACAATGAGCAGTTCTTC. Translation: CATTVRGYNEQFF.